The TCR beta chain described here comes from a study of blood T cell repertoires in COVID-19. Clones were sequenced by immunoSEQ multiplex PCR, and TCRdb holds only the in-frame ones, with some missing. The sample carries about 330,000 clones, 80% to 90% recorded once. The CDR3 consists of 15 residues. Deletions cut 5 bases from V and 2 bases from J, with 10 bases between. Germline V gene sequence: CDR1 SNHLY, CDR2 FYNNEI. Source material: PBMCs or T cells enriched from blood (not recorded which). The source of this sequence is a woman in her twenties or thirties who had recovered from COVID-19. J is TRBJ2-6 and V is TRBV2; D is perhaps TRBD2 (6 bases). CDR3 in amino acids: CASSSGRTGANVLTF. Written as DNA, the CDR3 is TGTGCCAGCAGTAGTGGGAGGACTGGGGCCAACGTCCTGACTTTC.